Sequencing of this T cell receptor (beta chain) was carried out in a study of T cell responses to AZD1222 COVID-19 vaccine. Findings of the study overall: Repertoire collection took place solely once the T cell response had peaked.

Germline CDR1 is LGHDT and CDR2 is YNNKEL (reference sequence). The CDR3 loop spans 18 amino acids. J gave up 4 bases and V 0 bases, and 10 bases lay outside the gene matches. The protocol was immunoSEQ multiplex PCR, while the TCRdb copy is restricted to in-frame clones and leaves out a portion. The profile covers about 99,000 clones, with around nine tenths appearing a single time and more than 2.5% taken by the ten largest. A note on this clone: The antigen is undetermined.

The sequence derives from an adult who received the MenACWY meningococcal vaccine as a control. Here the sequenced sample was peripheral blood, taken 28 days after the second dose of the MenACWY control vaccine. This chain links TRBV3-1 (or the pseudogene TRBV3-2) with TRBJ2-1, with 9 positions matching TRBD2. CDR3 sequence reads: CASSQDGVGLARYNEQFF. The CDR3 bases are TGTGCCAGCAGCCAAGATGGGGTGGGACTAGCTCGTTACAATGAGCAGTTCTTC.